This note documents a single T cell receptor (beta chain) sequence. V gave up 4 bases and J gave up 8 bases; unmatched junction bases: 12. Germline assignment: CDR1 KGHDR and CDR2 SFDVKD. The CDR3 consists of 15 residues. This record belongs to a study of Graves' ophthalmopathy and Graves' hyperthyroidism. The authors amplified TCR beta CDR3 regions, and they did so from RNA transcripts for repertoire sequencing. HTBI primers were employed in first-round RT-PCR, then a second-round multiplex PCR followed. From the multiplex PCR reads, TCRdb called clonotypes with MiXCR, one entry per CDR3 protein. Of 350,000 to 450,000 distinct CDR3 sequences listed, over 20% are singletons.

Sequences were obtained from peripheral blood. The TCR was taken from a woman younger than 30 with stable Graves' hyperthyroidism. The genes are TRBV24-1 and TRBJ1-2; 7 bases match TRBD1. CDR3 loop: CATSDHQTGRNGYTF. DNA for the CDR3: TGTGCCACCAGTGACCACCAGACAGGGAGGAACGGCTACACCTTC.